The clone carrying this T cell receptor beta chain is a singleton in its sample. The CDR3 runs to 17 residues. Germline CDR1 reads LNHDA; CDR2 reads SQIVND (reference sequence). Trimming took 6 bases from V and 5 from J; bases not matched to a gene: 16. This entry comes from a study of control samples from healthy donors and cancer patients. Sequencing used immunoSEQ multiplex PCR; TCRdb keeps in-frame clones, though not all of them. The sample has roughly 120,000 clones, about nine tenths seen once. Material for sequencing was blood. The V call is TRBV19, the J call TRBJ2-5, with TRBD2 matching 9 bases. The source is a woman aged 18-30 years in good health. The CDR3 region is CASSPGLTSGPGETQYF. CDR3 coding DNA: TGTGCCAGTAGCCCCGGATTGACTAGCGGCCCCGGGGAGACCCAGTACTTC.